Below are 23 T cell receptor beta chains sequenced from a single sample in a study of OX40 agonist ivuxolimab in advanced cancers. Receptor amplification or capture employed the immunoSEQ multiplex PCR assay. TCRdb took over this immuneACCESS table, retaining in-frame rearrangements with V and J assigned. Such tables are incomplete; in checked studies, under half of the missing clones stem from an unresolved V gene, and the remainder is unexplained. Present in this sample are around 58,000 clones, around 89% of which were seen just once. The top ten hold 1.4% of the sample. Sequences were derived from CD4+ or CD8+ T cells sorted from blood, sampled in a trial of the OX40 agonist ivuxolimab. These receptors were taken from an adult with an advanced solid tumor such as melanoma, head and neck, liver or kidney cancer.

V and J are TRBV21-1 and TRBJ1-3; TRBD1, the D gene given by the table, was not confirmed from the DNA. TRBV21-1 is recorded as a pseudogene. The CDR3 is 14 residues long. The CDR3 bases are TGTGCCAGCAGCCCATCAGGACAGAACGACACCATATATTTT. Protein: CASSPSGQNDTIYF.

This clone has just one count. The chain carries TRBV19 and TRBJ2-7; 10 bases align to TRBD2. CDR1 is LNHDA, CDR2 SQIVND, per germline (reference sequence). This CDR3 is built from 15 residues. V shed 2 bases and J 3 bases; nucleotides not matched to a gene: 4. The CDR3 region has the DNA TGTGCCAGTAGTATAAGGACTAGCGGAGTCTACGAGCAGTACTTC. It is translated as CASSIRTSGVYEQYF.

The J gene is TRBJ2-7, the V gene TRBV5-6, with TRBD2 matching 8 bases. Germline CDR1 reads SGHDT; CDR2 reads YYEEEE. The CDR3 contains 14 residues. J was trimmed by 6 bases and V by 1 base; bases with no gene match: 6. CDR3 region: CASSLRSGSGEQYF. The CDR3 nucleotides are TGTGCCAGCAGCTTGAGGAGCGGGAGCGGCGAGCAGTACTTC.

The CDR3 region is CASSQSGETQYF. The CDR3 bases are TGTGCCAGCAGCCAAAGTGGGGAGACCCAGTACTTC. The gene calls are TRBV4-2 and TRBJ2-5; no definite D call. The germline V gene has CDR1 LGHNA and CDR2 YNFKEQ. V shed 2 bases and J shed 5 bases, with 6 bases lying between them. CDR3 length: 12 amino acids.

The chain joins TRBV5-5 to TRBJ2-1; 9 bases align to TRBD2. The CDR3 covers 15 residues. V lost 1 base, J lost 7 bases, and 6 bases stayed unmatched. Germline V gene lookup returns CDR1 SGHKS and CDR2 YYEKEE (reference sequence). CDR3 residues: CASSLSSGRSNEQFF. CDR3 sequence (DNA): TGTGCCAGCAGCTTGAGTAGCGGGAGAAGTAATGAGCAGTTCTTC.

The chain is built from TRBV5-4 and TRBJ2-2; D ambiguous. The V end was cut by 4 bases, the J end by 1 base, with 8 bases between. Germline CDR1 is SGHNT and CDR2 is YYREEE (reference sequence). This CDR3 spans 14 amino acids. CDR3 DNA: TGTGCCAGCAGCCGCACACAGAACACCGGGGAGCTGTTTTTT. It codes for CASSRTQNTGELFF.

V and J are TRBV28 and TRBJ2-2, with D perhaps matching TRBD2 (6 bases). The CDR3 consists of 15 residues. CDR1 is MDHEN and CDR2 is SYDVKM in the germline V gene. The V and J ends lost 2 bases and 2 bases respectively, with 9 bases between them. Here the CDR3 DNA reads TGTGCCAGCAGTTTAGGACTACCTAACACCGGGGAGCTGTTTTTT. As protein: CASSLGLPNTGELFF.

The CDR3 here is CAVTGTSGDVNEQFF. Here the CDR3 DNA reads TGTGCCGTCACCGGGACTAGCGGGGATGTAAATGAGCAGTTCTTC. The chain combines TRBV10-3 with TRBJ2-1; 13 bases are shared with TRBD2. The CDR3 spans 15 residues. Germline CDR1 and CDR2: ENHRY and SYGVKD. V shed 11 bases, J shed 7 bases, and the junction held 11 bases outside the gene matches.

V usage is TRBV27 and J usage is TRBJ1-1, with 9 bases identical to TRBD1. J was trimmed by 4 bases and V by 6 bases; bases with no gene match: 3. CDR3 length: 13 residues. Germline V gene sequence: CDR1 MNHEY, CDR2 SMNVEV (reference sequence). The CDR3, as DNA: TGTGCCAGCAGAGACAGGGGGATCACTGAAGCTTTCTTT. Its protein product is CASRDRGITEAFF.

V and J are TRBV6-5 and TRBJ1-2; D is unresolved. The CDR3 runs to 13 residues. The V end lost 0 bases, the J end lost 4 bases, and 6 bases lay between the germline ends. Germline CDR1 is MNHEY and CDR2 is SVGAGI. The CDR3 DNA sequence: TGTGCCAGCAGTTACTCAGCCAGCTATGGCTACACCTTC. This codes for CASSYSASYGYTF.

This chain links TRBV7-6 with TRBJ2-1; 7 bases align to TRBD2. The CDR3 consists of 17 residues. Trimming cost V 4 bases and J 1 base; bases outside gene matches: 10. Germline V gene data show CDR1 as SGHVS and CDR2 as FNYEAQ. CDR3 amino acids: CASSSRSGIGSYNEQFF. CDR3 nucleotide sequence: TGTGCCAGCAGCTCCAGGAGCGGGATAGGGTCCTACAATGAGCAGTTCTTC.

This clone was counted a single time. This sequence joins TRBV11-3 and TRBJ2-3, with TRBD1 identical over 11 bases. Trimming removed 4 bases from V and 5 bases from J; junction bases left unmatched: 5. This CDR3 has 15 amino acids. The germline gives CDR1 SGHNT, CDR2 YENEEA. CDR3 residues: CASSSRTGGLDTQYF. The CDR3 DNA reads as TGTGCCAGCAGCTCACGGACAGGGGGCTTAGATACGCAGTATTTT. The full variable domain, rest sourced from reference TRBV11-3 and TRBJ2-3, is EAGVVQSPRYKIIEKKQPVAFWCNPISGHNTLYWYLQNLGQGPELLIRYENEEAVDDSQLPKDRFSAERLKGVDSTLKIQPAELGDSAVYLCASSSRTGGLDTQYFGPGTRLTVL.

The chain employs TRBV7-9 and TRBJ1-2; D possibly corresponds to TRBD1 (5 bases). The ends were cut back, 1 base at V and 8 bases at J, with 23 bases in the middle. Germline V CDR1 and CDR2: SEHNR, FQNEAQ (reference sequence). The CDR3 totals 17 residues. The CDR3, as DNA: TGTGCCAGCAGCTTAGGGGGCCCCACATGGGTGAGGAGGGGCTACACCTTC. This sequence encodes CASSLGGPTWVRRGYTF.

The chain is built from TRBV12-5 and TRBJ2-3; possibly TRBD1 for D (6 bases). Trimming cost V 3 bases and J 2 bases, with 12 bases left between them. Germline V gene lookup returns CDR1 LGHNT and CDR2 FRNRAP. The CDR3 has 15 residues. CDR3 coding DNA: TGTGCTAGTGGTTTTGGGCGACAGGCCACAGATACGCAGTATTTT. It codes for CASGFGRQATDTQYF.

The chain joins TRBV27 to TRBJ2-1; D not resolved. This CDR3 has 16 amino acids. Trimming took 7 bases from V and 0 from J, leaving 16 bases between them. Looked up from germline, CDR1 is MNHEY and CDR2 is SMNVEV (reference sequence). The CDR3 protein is CASNRVPLSSYNEQFF. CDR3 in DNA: TGTGCCAGCAATCGGGTACCGCTATCCTCCTACAATGAGCAGTTCTTC.

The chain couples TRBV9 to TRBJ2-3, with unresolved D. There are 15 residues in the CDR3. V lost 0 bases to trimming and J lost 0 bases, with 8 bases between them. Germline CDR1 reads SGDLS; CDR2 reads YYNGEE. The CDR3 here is CASSVVPVSTDTQYF. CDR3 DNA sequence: TGTGCCAGCAGCGTAGTACCAGTAAGCACAGATACGCAGTATTTT. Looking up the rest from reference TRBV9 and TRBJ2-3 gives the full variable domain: DSGVTQTPKHLITATGQRVTLRCSPRSGDLSVYWYQQSLDQGLQFLIQYYNGEERAKGNILERFSAQQFPDLHSELNLSSLELGDSALYFCASSVVPVSTDTQYFGPGTRLTVL.

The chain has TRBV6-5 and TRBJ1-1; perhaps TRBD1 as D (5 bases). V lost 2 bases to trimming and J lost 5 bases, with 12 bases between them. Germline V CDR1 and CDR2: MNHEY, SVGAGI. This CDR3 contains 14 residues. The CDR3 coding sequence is TGTGCCAGCAGTTACCTAGGGGCGGGAACTGAAGCTTTCTTT. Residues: CASSYLGAGTEAFF.

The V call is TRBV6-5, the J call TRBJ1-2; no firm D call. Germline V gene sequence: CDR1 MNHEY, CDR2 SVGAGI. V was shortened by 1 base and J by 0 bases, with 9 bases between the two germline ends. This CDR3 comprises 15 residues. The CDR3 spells CASSYYSRANYGYTF. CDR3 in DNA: TGTGCCAGCAGTTACTATTCCCGAGCTAACTATGGCTACACCTTC.

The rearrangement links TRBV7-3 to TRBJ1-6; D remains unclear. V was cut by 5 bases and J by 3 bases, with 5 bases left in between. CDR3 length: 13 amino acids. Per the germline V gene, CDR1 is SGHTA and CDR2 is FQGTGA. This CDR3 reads CASSANYNSPLHF. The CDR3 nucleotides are TGTGCCAGCAGCGCGAACTATAATTCACCCCTCCACTTT.

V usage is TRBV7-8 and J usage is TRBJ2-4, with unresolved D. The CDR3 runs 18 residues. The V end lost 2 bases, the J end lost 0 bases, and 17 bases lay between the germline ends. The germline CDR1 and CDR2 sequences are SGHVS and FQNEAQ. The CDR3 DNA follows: TGTGCCAGCAGCTTATCAGATTTCTCCCTAATAGCCAAAAACATTCAGTACTTC. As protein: CASSLSDFSLIAKNIQYF.

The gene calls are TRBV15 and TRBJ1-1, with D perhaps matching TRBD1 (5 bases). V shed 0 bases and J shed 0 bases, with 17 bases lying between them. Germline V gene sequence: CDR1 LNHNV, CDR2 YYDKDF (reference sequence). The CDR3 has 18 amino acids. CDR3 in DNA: TGTGCCACCAGCAGAGATGGGGCGTTACGGACAATGAACACTGAAGCTTTCTTT. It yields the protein CATSRDGALRTMNTEAFF.

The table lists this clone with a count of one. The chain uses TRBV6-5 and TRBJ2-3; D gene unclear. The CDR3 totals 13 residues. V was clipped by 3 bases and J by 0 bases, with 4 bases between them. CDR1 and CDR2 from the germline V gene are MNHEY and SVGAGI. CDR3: CASSYRSTDTQYF. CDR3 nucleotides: TGTGCCAGCAGTTATAGGAGCACAGATACGCAGTATTTT.

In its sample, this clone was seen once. CDR3 sequence (DNA): TGTGCCAGCAGTCTATTACAGGATTATAATTCACCCCTCCACTTT. Its protein product is CASSLLQDYNSPLHF. V gene TRBV6-1 combines with J gene TRBJ1-6, with a tentative D call TRBD1 (5 bases). Per germline, CDR1 MNHNS and CDR2 SASEGT. The CDR3 is 15 amino acids. The germline V and J ends were trimmed by 5 bases and 4 bases, with 12 bases remaining between them.